The clone carrying this TCR beta chain is deemed large. The data were taken from a study of blood T cell repertoires in COVID-19. After removal of 0 bases from V and 8 bases from J, the junction contained 7 bases not matched to a gene. The CDR3 loop spans 15 amino acids. CDR1 is SGHRS and CDR2 is YFSETQ in the germline V gene. TCRdb keeps only in-frame clones here, not all; method: immunoSEQ multiplex PCR. The profile shows some 80,000 clones, around 83% of them singletons. This rearrangement joins TRBV5-1 to TRBJ1-4; 7 bases match TRBD1. This clonotype was sampled from a human donor in a cohort sampled during active COVID-19. Sequencing was done on a sample of peripheral blood. The CDR3 is CASSLGQGRLEKLFF. CDR3 nucleotide sequence: TGCGCCAGCAGCTTGGGACAGGGAAGGTTGGAAAAACTGTTTTTT.